This T cell receptor (beta chain) comes out of a study of human T cells and chemical hapten exposure. The ends were cut back, 4 bases at V and 0 bases at J, with 10 bases in the middle. This CDR3 is 15 amino acids long. Germline CDR1 is MNHNY and CDR2 is SVGAGI (reference sequence). The table lists this clonotype with many counts. What it recognizes is unknown. The study, taken as a whole, reports: TCRs above 1 in 1000 frequency did not change with DPC sensitization.

TCRdb processed the RACE reads anew with MiXCR; each CDR3 protein has one entry. The table includes fewer than 100,000 distinct CDR3 sequences, around 9.3% detected once. Time point indicated: healthy volunteer bleed at 6 weeks. It was unfractionated whole blood from which total RNA was extracted. This rearrangement joins TRBV6-6 to TRBJ2-1; D is perhaps TRBD2 (5 bases). This clonotype originated in a female donor in good health. Some clones in this sample may be carry-over from other donors' samples. Sequencing input: whole blood. The CDR3 sequence: CASSFSGNSYNEQFF. CDR3 DNA sequence: TGTGCCAGCAGTTTCTCGGGAAACTCCTACAATGAGCAGTTCTTC.